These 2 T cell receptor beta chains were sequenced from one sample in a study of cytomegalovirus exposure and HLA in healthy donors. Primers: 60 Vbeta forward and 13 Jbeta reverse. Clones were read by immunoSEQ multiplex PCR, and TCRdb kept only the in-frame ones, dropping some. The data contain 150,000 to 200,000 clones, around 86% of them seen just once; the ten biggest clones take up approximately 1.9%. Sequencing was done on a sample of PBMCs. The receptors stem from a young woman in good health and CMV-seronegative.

CDR3 protein: CAWSRTGLTETQYF. The CDR3 bases are TGTGCCTGGAGCCGGACAGGTTTGACGGAGACCCAGTACTTC. The V call is TRBV30, the J call TRBJ2-5; 7 bases line up with TRBD1. This CDR3 region has 14 residues. Germline CDR1 is GTSNPN and CDR2 is SVGIG (reference sequence). Germline trimming cut 3 bases from V and 5 bases from J; bases unmatched to any gene: 9.

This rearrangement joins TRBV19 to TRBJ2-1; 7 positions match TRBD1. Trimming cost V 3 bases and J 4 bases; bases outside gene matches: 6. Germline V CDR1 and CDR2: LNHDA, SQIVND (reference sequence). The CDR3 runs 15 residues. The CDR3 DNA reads TGTGCCAGTAGTATCCGGGACAGTACATACAATGAGCAGTTCTTC. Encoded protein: CASSIRDSTYNEQFF.